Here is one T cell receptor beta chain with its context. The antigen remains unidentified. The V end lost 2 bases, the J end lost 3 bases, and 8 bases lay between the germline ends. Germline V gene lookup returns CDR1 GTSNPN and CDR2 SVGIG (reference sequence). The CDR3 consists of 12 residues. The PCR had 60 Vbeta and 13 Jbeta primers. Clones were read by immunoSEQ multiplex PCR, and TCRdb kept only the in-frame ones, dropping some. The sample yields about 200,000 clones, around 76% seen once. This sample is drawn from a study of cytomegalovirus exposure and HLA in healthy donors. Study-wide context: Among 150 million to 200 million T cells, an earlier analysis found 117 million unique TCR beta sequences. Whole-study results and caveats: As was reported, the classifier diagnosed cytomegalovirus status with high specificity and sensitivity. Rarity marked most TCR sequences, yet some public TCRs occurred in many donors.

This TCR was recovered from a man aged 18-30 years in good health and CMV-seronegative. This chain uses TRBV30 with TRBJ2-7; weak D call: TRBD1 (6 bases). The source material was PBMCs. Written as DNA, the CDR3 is TGTGCCTGGAGTTCGACAGGCTACGAGCAGTACTTC. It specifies CAWSSTGYEQYF.